The 21 T cell receptor beta chains given below trace back to one sample, sequenced in a study of immune cell composition in non-small cell lung cancer (dated by TCRdb to 2017 to 2019). Normal lung samples were non-adjacent lung tissue taken as far from the tumour as possible, at least 3 cm away, from the same patient. Library preparation used the immunoSEQ multiplex PCR assay. TCRdb limited this immuneACCESS table to in-frame rearrangements with V and J called. A share of clones is missing; checked studies link under half to unresolved V genes, and the rest is unexplained. Across this sample there are about 6,000 clones, with 70% to 90% seen only once. 6% to 6.5% of the sample rests with the top ten. The sequenced sample was non-adjacent lung tissue. Every receptor here comes from a human donor with non-small cell lung cancer.

The chain has TRBV11-2 and TRBJ2-7, with 9 bases aligning to TRBD1. The CDR3 length is 15 residues. V gave up 2 bases and J gave up 3 bases; unmatched junction bases: 5. Looked up from germline, CDR1 is SGHAT and CDR2 is FQNNGV. The CDR3 sequence is CASSLRRQGDYEQYF. In DNA, the CDR3 is TGTGCCAGCAGCTTAAGACGACAGGGGGACTACGAGCAGTACTTC.

This rearrangement joins TRBV6-1 to TRBJ2-1; D remains unclear. V gave up 0 bases and J gave up 6 bases, with 12 bases separating them. In germline, CDR1 is MNHNS, CDR2 SASEGT. The CDR3 is 15 residues long. CDR3 protein: CASSEAGPRINEQFF. The DNA of the CDR3 is TGTGCCAGCAGTGAAGCTGGGCCAAGGATCAATGAGCAGTTCTTC.

This clone was seen just once. The chain has TRBV23-1 and TRBJ2-7; 8 bases line up with TRBD2. TRBV23-1 is an ORF, with its function uncertain. Trimming took 4 bases from V and 7 from J; bases not matched to a gene: 12. CDR3 size: 15 residues. DNA of the CDR3: TGCGCCAGCAGTCGGCACGGGCCGGGAGGGGATGAGCAGTACTTC. Translated: CASSRHGPGGDEQYF.

The chain recombines TRBV7-2 with TRBJ2-7, with 8 bases lining up with TRBD2. Germline CDR1 is SGHTA and CDR2 is FQGNSA. V lost 6 bases and J lost 3; bases outside the gene matches: 10. This CDR3 is built from 15 residues. The CDR3 loop is CASSPGGSGIYEQYF. The CDR3 region has the DNA TGTGCCAGCAGTCCCGGGGGTAGCGGGATCTACGAGCAGTACTTC.

The gene calls are TRBV6-1 and TRBJ1-5; a weak D match, TRBD1 (5 bases). CDR1 MNHNS and CDR2 SASEGT come from the germline V gene. Deletions cut 6 bases from V and 3 bases from J, with 6 bases between. CDR3 length: 12 residues. The CDR3 DNA reads as TGTGCCAGCAGCAGGGTCAATCAGCCCCAGCATTTT. Translated: CASSRVNQPQHF.

The gene calls are TRBV18 and TRBJ2-5; D might be TRBD2 (5 bases). The CDR3 is 14 residues long. The germline gives CDR1 KGHSH, CDR2 LQKENI. V gave up 2 bases and J gave up 5 bases, with 12 bases separating them. In DNA, the CDR3 is TGTGCCAGCTCACCAATCGGACTTAGGGAGACCCAGTACTTC. As protein: CASSPIGLRETQYF.

The CDR3 DNA reads TGTGCCAGCAGGCCTGACCCGGGGGTCACTGAAGCTTTCTTT. Translating it yields CASRPDPGVTEAFF. The chain carries TRBV6-5 and TRBJ1-1; tentatively, D is TRBD1 (5 bases). Germline CDR1 is MNHEY and CDR2 is SVGAGI. The CDR3 runs 14 residues. Trimming removed 6 bases at V and 4 bases at J, with 15 bases between.

This chain joins TRBV5-4 and TRBJ1-2; TRBD1 might be the D (5 bases). CDR1 SGHNT and CDR2 YYREEE come from the germline V gene (reference sequence). The CDR3 sequence is 15 residues long. Trimming pared 6 bases from V and 8 bases from J, leaving 23 bases between. CDR3 coding DNA: TGTGCCAGCAATCGCGCTGGTTTGGAGGGGTTGGGCTACACCTTC. Its protein product is CASNRAGLEGLGYTF. The complete variable domain, with remaining parts taken from reference TRBV5-4 and TRBJ1-2, reads ETGVTQSPTHLIKTRGQQVTLRCSSQSGHNTVSWYQQALGQGPQFIFQYYREEENGRGNFPPRFSGLQFPNYSSELNVNALELDDSALYLCASNRAGLEGLGYTFGSGTRLTVV.

The chain carries TRBV7-9 and TRBJ2-1, with TRBD2 matching over 9 bases. The CDR3 contains 17 residues. Germline V gene lookup returns CDR1 SEHNR and CDR2 FQNEAQ (reference sequence). Unmatched junction bases numbered 11, after V lost 1 base and J lost 7 bases. CDR3 DNA sequence: TGTGCCAGCAGCTTAGGTAGTAGCGGGAGAATCGGAAATGAGCAGTTCTTC. It is translated as CASSLGSSGRIGNEQFF.

The rearrangement joins TRBV2 to TRBJ2-5, with D possibly matching TRBD2 (6 bases). Per the germline V gene, CDR1 is SNHLY and CDR2 is FYNNEI. The CDR3 totals 13 residues. Trimming removed 3 bases at V and 5 bases at J, with 10 bases between. CDR3 in amino acids: CASSDQAGETQYF. CDR3 DNA sequence: TGTGCCAGCAGTGACCAGGCGGGGGAGACCCAGTACTTC.

A single count supports this clone. The chain couples TRBV5-4 to TRBJ1-4, with no clear D. V was pared by 3 bases and J by 0 bases, with 12 bases between. The CDR3 totals 16 residues. The germline V gene has CDR1 SGHNT and CDR2 YYREEE (reference sequence). Here the CDR3 reads CASSSDQRSTNEKLFF. The CDR3 nucleotides read TGTGCCAGCAGCTCAGACCAGAGGTCAACTAATGAAAAACTGTTTTTT.

The J gene is TRBJ1-2, the V gene TRBV6-6, with a possible D match to TRBD1 (6 bases). CDR3 length equals 14 residues. Trimming shortened V by 7 bases and J by 8 bases, and 20 bases separated the two germline ends. Germline V gene sequence: CDR1 MNHNY, CDR2 SVGAGI (reference sequence). CDR3 sequence: CASTEVDSLRGYTF. In nucleotides, the CDR3 is TGTGCCAGCACCGAGGTGGACAGTCTGAGAGGCTACACCTTC.

The chain recombines TRBV11-2 with TRBJ2-7; D is uncertain. The V gene's germline CDR1 is SGHAT and CDR2 FQNNGV. The CDR3 extends over 11 amino acids. The germline V and J ends were trimmed by 5 bases and 3 bases, with 5 bases remaining between them. The CDR3 spells CASSTYYEQYF. The CDR3 bases are TGTGCCAGCAGCACCTACTACGAGCAGTACTTC. Full variable domain (rest looked up from reference TRBV11-2 and TRBJ2-7): EAGVAQSPRYKIIEKRQSVAFWCNPISGHATLYWYQQILGQGPKLLIQFQNNGVVDDSQLPKDRFSAERLKGVDSTLKIQPAKLEDSAVYLCASSTYYEQYFGPGTRLTVT.

This clone is a singleton in its sample. This rearrangement joins TRBV2 to TRBJ2-6; 7 nucleotides agree with TRBD1. Germline CDR1 SNHLY, CDR2 FYNNEI. The V and J ends lost 5 bases and 0 bases, in that order; junction bases with no gene match: 4. The CDR3 loop spans 16 amino acids. In DNA, the CDR3 is TGTGCCAGCAGTAGGGACAGTTCCTCTGGGGCCAACGTCCTGACTTTC. Translation: CASSRDSSSGANVLTF.

The rearrangement uses TRBV5-1 and TRBJ2-3; 7 nucleotides agree with TRBD2. This CDR3 is 14 amino acids long. Germline CDR1 and CDR2: SGHRS and YFSETQ. The trim removed 3 bases at V and 3 bases at J, leaving 4 bases unmatched. CDR3 residues: CASSWEAGTDTQYF. The CDR3 DNA reads as TGCGCCAGCAGCTGGGAAGCGGGAACAGATACGCAGTATTTT.

The chain combines TRBV6-5 with TRBJ2-2, with D tentatively TRBD2 (7 bases). CDR1 MNHEY and CDR2 SVGAGI come from the germline V gene. The CDR3 extends over 14 amino acids. V was cut by 6 bases and J by 3 bases, with 11 bases left in between. CDR3 bases: TGTGCCAGCAGGGGGGAGGGGGACACCGGGGAGCTGTTTTTT. It is translated as CASRGEGDTGELFF.

This chain uses TRBV2 with TRBJ2-5; D may be TRBD1 (7 bases). The ends were cut back, 9 bases at V and 2 bases at J, with 10 bases in the middle. Germline lookup yields CDR1 SNHLY and CDR2 FYNNEI. This CDR3 is built from 12 residues. CDR3 residues: CARSGGQETQYF. CDR3 sequence (DNA): TGTGCCAGGTCAGGGGGGCAAGAGACCCAGTACTTC.

The sample holds a few counts of this clone. The V call is TRBV19, the J call TRBJ2-1, with 9 positions matching TRBD2. The CDR3 is 15 amino acids. In germline, CDR1 is LNHDA, CDR2 SQIVND (reference sequence). V gave up 1 base and J gave up 9 bases; unmatched junction bases: 7. CDR3 protein: CASSIGGSSGSEQFF. The CDR3 DNA is TGTGCCAGTAGTATAGGAGGGAGTAGCGGGAGTGAGCAGTTCTTC.

The J gene is TRBJ2-1, the V gene TRBV6-5; 12 positions match TRBD2. Germline trimming cut 7 bases from V and 5 bases from J; bases unmatched to any gene: 3. The CDR3 covers 14 residues. Germline CDR1 MNHEY, CDR2 SVGAGI. CDR3 region: CASIRLAGDNEQFF. The CDR3 coding sequence is TGTGCCAGCATAAGACTAGCGGGAGACAATGAGCAGTTCTTC.

The V and J genes are TRBV9 and TRBJ2-2, with D uncertain. The CDR3 length is 18 residues. Trimming took off 0 bases at V and 6 bases at J, with 21 bases between the two ends. The germline CDR1 and CDR2 sequences are SGDLS and YYNGEE. The CDR3 here is CASSVAPLSRGFPGELFF. For the CDR3, the DNA is TGTGCCAGCAGCGTAGCTCCGTTAAGTCGCGGTTTTCCCGGGGAGCTGTTTTTT.

Within the sample, this clone is large. The chain has TRBV4-3 and TRBJ2-3, with TRBD1 matching 8 bases. This CDR3 is 13 amino acids long. J lost 10 bases, V lost 4 bases, and 7 bases had no gene match. Germline V gene data show CDR1 as LGHNA and CDR2 as YSLEER. For the CDR3, the DNA is TGCGCCAGCAGCCGTTATACGGGACAGGCGCAGTATTTT. It specifies CASSRYTGQAQYF.